The 13 T cell receptor beta chains reported below all come from one sample, sequenced in a study of radiation and T cells in renal cell carcinoma. Indicated treatment: 15 Gy SBRT to primary tumor, nephrectomy 4 weeks later. The method was immunoSEQ multiplex PCR; TCRdb's version includes in-frame clones alone and lacks a portion of them. The sample lists about 15,000 clones; around 65% were seen once. Source: tumor tissue, taken from a patient whose treatment included radiotherapy and nephrectomy. The receptors derive from an older woman with renal cell carcinoma.

A few counts support this clone. V gene TRBV6-1 combines with J gene TRBJ1-5; 8 nucleotides match TRBD1. The germline V gene has CDR1 MNHNS and CDR2 SASEGT. V was clipped by 4 bases and J by 3 bases; unmatched bases: 8. CDR3 length equals 16 residues. In DNA form, the CDR3 reads TGTGCCAGCAGTGCTAGGGGACAGGCGTTCAATCAGCCCCAGCATTTT. This encodes CASSARGQAFNQPQHF.

The rearrangement links TRBV6-5 to TRBJ1-2, with 9 bases aligning to TRBD1. The germline V gene has CDR1 MNHEY and CDR2 SVGAGI. Trimming took 2 bases from V and 6 from J; bases not matched to a gene: 7. CDR3 size: 15 residues. CDR3 protein: CASSYGGTGRHGYTF. In DNA form, the CDR3 reads TGTGCCAGCAGTTACGGAGGGACAGGGAGACATGGCTACACCTTC.

The chain joins TRBV7-2 to TRBJ2-7, with TRBD2 matching over 7 bases. Germline CDR1 and CDR2: SGHTA and FQGNSA. This CDR3 is 12 amino acids long. After removal of 1 base from V and 6 bases from J, the junction contained 0 bases not matched to a gene. CDR3 region: CASSLGGSEQYF. In DNA form, the CDR3 reads TGTGCCAGCAGCTTAGGCGGGAGCGAGCAGTACTTC.

The chain couples TRBV7-9 to TRBJ2-5, with D uncertain. The germline V gene encodes CDR1 SEHNR and CDR2 FQNEAQ (reference sequence). Between the trimmed V and J ends, which lost 4 bases and 7 bases, there was a span of 13 bases. The CDR3 has 13 amino acids. In DNA, the CDR3 is TGTGCCAGCAGCTCAGTCCCGGGCAGGACCCAGTACTTC. Encoded protein: CASSSVPGRTQYF.

The chain carries TRBV5-4 and TRBJ2-3; D remains ambiguous. The CDR3 totals 15 residues. Germline loops: CDR1 SGHNT, CDR2 YYREEE (reference sequence). V gave up 0 bases and J gave up 2 bases, with 10 bases separating them. The CDR3 loop reads CASSLARQVTDTQYF. The CDR3 DNA follows: TGTGCCAGCAGCTTGGCCCGGCAGGTCACAGATACGCAGTATTTT.

This clone was seen only once. This sequence joins TRBV2 and TRBJ2-7; D is unresolved. Germline-derived CDR1 and CDR2 are SNHLY and FYNNEI. There are 11 residues in the CDR3. V shed 5 bases and J shed 2 bases, with 4 bases lying between them. Here the CDR3 reads CASSYTYEQYF. In DNA, the CDR3 is TGTGCCAGCAGTTACACCTACGAGCAGTACTTC.

This clone was seen a single time. The V call is TRBV7-8, the J call TRBJ1-3; D is unclear. Between the trimmed V and J ends, which lost 3 bases and 0 bases, there was a span of 3 bases. The CDR3 is made up of 13 amino acids. Germline loops: CDR1 SGHVS, CDR2 FQNEAQ. CDR3 in amino acids: CASSLYSGNTIYF. In DNA form, the CDR3 reads TGTGCCAGCAGCTTGTACTCTGGAAACACCATATATTTT. The full variable domain, with the rest looked up from reference TRBV7-8 and TRBJ1-3, is GAGVSQSPRYKVAKRGQDVALRCDPISGHVSLFWYQQALGQGPEFLTYFQNEAQLDKSGLPSDRFFAERPEGSVSTLKIQRTQQEDSAVYLCASSLYSGNTIYFGEGSWLTVV.

This chain joins TRBV19 and TRBJ2-3; 9 positions agree with TRBD2. V lost 3 bases and J lost 4; bases outside the gene matches: 8. The V gene's germline CDR1 is LNHDA and CDR2 SQIVND (reference sequence). The CDR3 is 16 amino acids. The CDR3 nucleotides read TGTGCCAGTAGTATTACCGCTAGCGGGATTGCAGATACGCAGTATTTT. Amino acids: CASSITASGIADTQYF.

This clone was counted a few times. This chain connects TRBV5-5 to TRBJ2-1, with no clear D. V gave up 4 bases and J gave up 8 bases, with 7 bases separating them. Per germline, CDR1 SGHKS and CDR2 YYEKEE (reference sequence). The CDR3 has 11 amino acids. The DNA for the CDR3 is TGTGCCAGCAGCCATAAAGATGAGCAGTTCTTC. It specifies CASSHKDEQFF.

This clone showed up just once. The chain recombines TRBV5-6 with TRBJ2-3, with D hard to call. CDR3 length equals 14 residues. The germline V and J ends were trimmed by 4 bases and 5 bases, with 14 bases remaining between them. Germline lookup yields CDR1 SGHDT and CDR2 YYEEEE. The CDR3, as DNA: TGTGCCAGCAGCGAGTCTAGAGCAGGAGATACGCAGTATTTT. This codes for CASSESRAGDTQYF.

This clone counts as medium-sized. The gene calls are TRBV4-1 and TRBJ2-1; D call uncertain. CDR3 size: 11 residues. V shed 3 bases and J shed 6 bases, with 3 bases lying between them. Germline-derived CDR1 and CDR2 are MGHRA and YSYEKL. CDR3 in DNA: TGCGCCAGCAGCCACGGCAATGAGCAGTTCTTC. This codes for CASSHGNEQFF.

This clone was observed a handful of times. The chain is built from TRBV5-1 and TRBJ1-5; D ambiguous. V gave up 4 bases and J gave up 4 bases, with 15 bases separating them. From germline, CDR1 is SGHRS and CDR2 YFSETQ. The CDR3 sequence is 15 residues long. Here the CDR3 reads CASSPGPGANQPQHF. In DNA, the CDR3 is TGCGCCAGCAGCCCAGGCCCTGGAGCTAATCAGCCCCAGCATTTT.

This clone has just one count. The genes are TRBV11-2 and TRBJ1-5; possibly TRBD1 for D (5 bases). Germline CDR1 is SGHAT and CDR2 is FQNNGV. The V and J ends lost 5 bases and 6 bases respectively, with 17 bases between them. There are 15 residues in the CDR3. The chain's CDR3 is CASSPSPGPRQPQHF. DNA for the CDR3: TGTGCCAGCAGCCCCTCGCCAGGGCCCCGTCAGCCCCAGCATTTT.